This T cell receptor (beta chain) was observed in a study of T cells after yellow fever vaccination (dated by TCRdb to between 2018 and 2020). Regarding the complete study: Libraries from fractions with low cell numbers were prepared with the SMART-Seq v4 Ultra Low Input RNA kit. Two healthy male donors made up the cohort, one aged 18 to 30 years and the other aged 30 to 40 years. To follow T-cell clones before and after primary and booster YFV17D yellow fever vaccination, bulk TCR alpha and beta repertoires were sequenced over time. Bulk PBMC replicates and cell subsets were isolated from blood drawn at multiple timepoints before and after both primary and secondary immunization. Broader findings and caveats from the paper: The study included only two donors, which limits how far the findings can be generalized. Compared with the primary T-cell response, the secondary T-cell response was faster but weaker, reaching its peak on day 5 rather than on day 15. A small fraction of clonotypes showed up in both the CD4 and CD8 compartments, probably as a result of convergent recombination. Computational filtering was required because FACS-sorted repertoires could contain abundant contaminating clonotypes from the bulk population. Most clones expanded after primary vaccination (almost 97% of CD4 and 88% of CD8) were re-detected after the booster, suggesting that broad memory maintenance occurred.

Trimming at the junction amounts to 0 bases on V and 3 bases on J, and the germline ends lie 6 bases apart. The germline V gene (reference sequence) specifies SEHNR as CDR1 and FQNEAQ as CDR2. From its cysteine to its phenylalanine, the CDR3 spans 14 amino acids. The only DNA kept is the CDR3, 42 bases in frame from the first base. There are a few counts of this clonotype. Its antigen is not yet known. No base quality information exists; no much larger clone differs at one position. Per the publication, the treatment or condition label means: live attenuated yellow fever vaccine strain. At every blood-draw timepoint, two biological replicates of bulk PBMCs were collected. A standard Ficoll-Paque protocol was used to isolate PBMCs from peripheral blood. TriZol was used to extract RNA from bulk PBMCs, CD4 and CD8 fractions, and dextramer-positive and dextramer-negative fractions. TCR cDNA was synthesized by 5'RACE template switching, which introduced a universal primer site and unique molecular identifiers. cDNA synthesis was primed from both the TCR alpha and TCR beta constant segments. Two PCR steps were used to amplify libraries, with sample barcodes and sequencing adapters being added in the second step. Sequencing of the libraries was done on either Illumina HiSeq 2500 (2x100 bp) or NovaSeq (2x150 bp). As for how the authors treated the data: Reads were demultiplexed and collapsed into UMI consensus sequences with MIGEC, and V(D)J alignment was performed with MiXCR. Vaccine-responding clonotypes were identified with edgeR using replicate PBMC samples, with FDR below 0.01 and a log2 fold change above 5 up to day 15 being required. Bulk clonotypes were assigned CD4 or CD8 identity according to which sequenced CD4 or CD8 repertoire held them at higher abundance. The public reads were reanalyzed by TCRdb: fastp trimming at Q25, MiXCR alignment, in-frame beta chains only. Each record represents a unique CDR3 protein, reported with the most common genes and DNA among its rows. What appears here as the V and J calls and clone size reflects TCRdb's work, not the paper's. The sample contains roughly 300,000 distinct CDR3 sequences, roughly 7.5% of them found a single time. The ten top clones hold roughly 15% of the sample.

The input for sequencing was PBMCs, taken about 41 days after the first yellow fever vaccination. The rearranged segments are TRBV7-9 and TRBJ1-5; there is no confident call for the D gene. The TCR comes from a man aged 18-30 years who received the YFV17D yellow fever vaccine. The sequence in DNA is TGTGCCAGCAGCTTAGCGAAGTCCAATCAGCCCCAGCATTTT. Its protein is CASSLAKSNQPQHF.